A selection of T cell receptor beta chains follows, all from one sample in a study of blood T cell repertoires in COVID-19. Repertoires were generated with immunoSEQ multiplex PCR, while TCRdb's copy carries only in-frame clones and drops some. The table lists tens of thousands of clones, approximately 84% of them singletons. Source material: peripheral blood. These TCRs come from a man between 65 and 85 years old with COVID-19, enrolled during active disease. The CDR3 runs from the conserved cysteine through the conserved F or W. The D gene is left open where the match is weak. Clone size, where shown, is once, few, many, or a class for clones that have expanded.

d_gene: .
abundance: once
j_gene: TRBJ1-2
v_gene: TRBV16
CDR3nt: TGTGCCAGCAGCCTGAGCGGACAGTCTAACTATGGCTACACCTTC
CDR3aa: CASSLSGQSNYGYTF

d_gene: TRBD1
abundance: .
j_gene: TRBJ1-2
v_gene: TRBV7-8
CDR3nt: TGTGCCAGCAGCATGACAGGGTCGTCATACTATGGCTACACCTTC
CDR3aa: CASSMTGSSYYGYTF

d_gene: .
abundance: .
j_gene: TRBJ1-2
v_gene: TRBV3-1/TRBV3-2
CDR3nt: TGTGCCAGCAGCCAAGGCCTAATTTCTGACACGGACTATGGCTACACCTTC
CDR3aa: CASSQGLISDTDYGYTF

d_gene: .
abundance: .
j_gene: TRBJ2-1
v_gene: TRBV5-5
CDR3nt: TGTGCCAGCAGCACCGGACAGATCCAGGAGCAGTTCTTC
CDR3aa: CASSTGQIQEQFF

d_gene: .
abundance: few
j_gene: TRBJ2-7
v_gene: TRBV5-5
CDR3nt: TGTGCCAGCAGCTTGGCACCGAACAGGGCAGGGGAGCAGTACTTC
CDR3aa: CASSLAPNRAGEQYF

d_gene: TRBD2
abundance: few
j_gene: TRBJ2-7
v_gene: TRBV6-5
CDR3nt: TGTGCCAGCAGTCCTGGGACTAGCCATCGCGAGCAGTACTTC
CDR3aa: CASSPGTSHREQYF

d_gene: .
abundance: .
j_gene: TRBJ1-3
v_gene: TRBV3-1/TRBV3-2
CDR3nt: TGTGCCAGCAGCCACCTCGATTTTGGACAGAGCTCTGGAAACACCATATATTTT
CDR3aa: CASSHLDFGQSSGNTIYF

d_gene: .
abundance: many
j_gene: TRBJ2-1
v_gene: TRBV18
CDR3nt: TGTGCCAGCTCACCAGGACACTACAATGAGCAGTTCTTC
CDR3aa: CASSPGHYNEQFF

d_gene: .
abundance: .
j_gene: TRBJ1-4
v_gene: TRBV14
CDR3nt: TGTGCCAGCAGCCAACCCGCGGGGAATGAAAAACTGTTTTTT
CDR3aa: CASSQPAGNEKLFF

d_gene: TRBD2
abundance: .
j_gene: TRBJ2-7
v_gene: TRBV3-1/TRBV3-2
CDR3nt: TGTGCCAGCAGCCAAGAGGGCGGCGGGAGGGCCAACGAGCAGTACTTC
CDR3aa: CASSQEGGGRANEQYF

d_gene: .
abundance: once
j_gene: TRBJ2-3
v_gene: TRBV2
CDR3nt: TGTGCCAGCAGCCCTAGCACAGATACGCAGTATTTT
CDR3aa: CASSPSTDTQYF

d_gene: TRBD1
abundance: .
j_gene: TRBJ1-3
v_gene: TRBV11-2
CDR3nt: TGTGCCAGTAGACAGGGCTCTGGAAACACCATATATTTT
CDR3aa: CASRQGSGNTIYF

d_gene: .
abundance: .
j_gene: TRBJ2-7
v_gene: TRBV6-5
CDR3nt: TGTGCCAGCAGTTCCGGAGGGCTCGAGCAGTACTTC
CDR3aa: CASSSGGLEQYF

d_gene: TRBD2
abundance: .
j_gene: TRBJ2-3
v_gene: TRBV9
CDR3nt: TGTGCCAGCAGCGCACTAGCGGGGGATAGCACAGATACGCAGTATTTT
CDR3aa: CASSALAGDSTDTQYF

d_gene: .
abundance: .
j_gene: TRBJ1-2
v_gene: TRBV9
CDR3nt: TGTGCCAGCAGCCCCCGGGACAATCCCCTTACCGGCTACACCTTC
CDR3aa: CASSPRDNPLTGYTF

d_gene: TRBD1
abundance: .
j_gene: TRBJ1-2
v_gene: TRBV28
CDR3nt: TGTGCCAGCAGTTTTCGGGACAGGGTCGCCGGCTACACCTTC
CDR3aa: CASSFRDRVAGYTF

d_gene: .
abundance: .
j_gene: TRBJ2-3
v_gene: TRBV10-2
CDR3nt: TGCGCCAGCAGAGCCGGGGACTCTTACACAGATACGCAGTATTTT
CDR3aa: CASRAGDSYTDTQYF

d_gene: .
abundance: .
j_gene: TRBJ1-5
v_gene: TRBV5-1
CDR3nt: TGCGCCAGCAGCTTAGGACCCGCGGGGGCTAGCAATCAGCCCCAGCATTTT
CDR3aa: CASSLGPAGASNQPQHF

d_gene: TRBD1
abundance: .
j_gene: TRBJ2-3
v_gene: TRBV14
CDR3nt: TGTGCCAGCAGCCCACTTGGGAGGACAGGGGTACCAGATACGCAGTATTTT
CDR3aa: CASSPLGRTGVPDTQYF

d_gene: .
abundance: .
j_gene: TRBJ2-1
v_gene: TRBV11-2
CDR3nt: TGTGCCAGCAGCCAGGCAGGGGAGTACAATGAGCAGTTCTTC
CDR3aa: CASSQAGEYNEQFF

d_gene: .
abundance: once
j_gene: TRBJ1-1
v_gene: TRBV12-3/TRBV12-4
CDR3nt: TGTGCCACCAAGAACACTGAAGCTTTCTTT
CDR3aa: CATKNTEAFF

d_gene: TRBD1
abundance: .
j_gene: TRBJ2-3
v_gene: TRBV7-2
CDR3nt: TGTGCCAGCAGTTCGTGGGGACAGACCACAGATACGCAGTATTTT
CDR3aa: CASSSWGQTTDTQYF

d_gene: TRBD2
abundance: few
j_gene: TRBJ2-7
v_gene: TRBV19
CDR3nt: TGTGCCACCAAGGGGCGGGAGTTCCCCTACGAGCAGTACTTC
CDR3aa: CATKGREFPYEQYF

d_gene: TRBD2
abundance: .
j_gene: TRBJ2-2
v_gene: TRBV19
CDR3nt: TGTGCCAGTACCGCTAGCGGGGGGACAAACACCGGGGAGCTGTTTTTT
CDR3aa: CASTASGGTNTGELFF

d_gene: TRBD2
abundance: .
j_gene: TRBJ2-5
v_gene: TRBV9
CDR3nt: TGTGCCAGCAGCCCCGGACTAGCGGGCTTCCAAGAGACCCAGTACTTC
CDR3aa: CASSPGLAGFQETQYF

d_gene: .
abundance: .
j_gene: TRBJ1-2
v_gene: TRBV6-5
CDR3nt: TGTGCCAGCAGTTACGGAGGGGCTGATGGCTACACCTTC
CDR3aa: CASSYGGADGYTF

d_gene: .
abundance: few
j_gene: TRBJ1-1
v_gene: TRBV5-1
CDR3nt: TGCGCCAGCAGAGGGGGACAGAACACTGAAGCTTTCTTT
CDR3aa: CASRGGQNTEAFF

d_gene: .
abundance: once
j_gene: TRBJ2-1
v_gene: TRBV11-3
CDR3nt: TGTGCCAGCAGCTTAGTTGTTAGCGCTGAGCAGTTCTTC
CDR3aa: CASSLVVSAEQFF

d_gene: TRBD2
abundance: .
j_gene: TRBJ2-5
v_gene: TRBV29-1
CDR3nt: TGCAGCGTGCGGGGGGCCCAAGAGACCCAGTACTTC
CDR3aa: CSVRGAQETQYF

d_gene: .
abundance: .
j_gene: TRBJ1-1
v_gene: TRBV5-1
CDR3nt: TGCGCCAGCAGCTTGGGAAGTGCGGTCACTGAAGCTTTCTTT
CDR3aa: CASSLGSAVTEAFF

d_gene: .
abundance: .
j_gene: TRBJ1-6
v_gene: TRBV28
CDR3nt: TGTGCCAGCAGCCTCACGGGGGGGAGTTCACCCCTCCACTTT
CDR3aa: CASSLTGGSSPLHF

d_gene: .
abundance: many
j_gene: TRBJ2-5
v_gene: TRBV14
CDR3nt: TGTGCCAGCAGCCACCTGGGACAACGTCAAGAGACCCAGTACTTC
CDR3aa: CASSHLGQRQETQYF

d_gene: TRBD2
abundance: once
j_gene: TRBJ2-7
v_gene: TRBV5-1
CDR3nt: TGCGCCAGCACCACTAGCGGGAGGATTGACGAGCAGTACTTC
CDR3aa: CASTTSGRIDEQYF

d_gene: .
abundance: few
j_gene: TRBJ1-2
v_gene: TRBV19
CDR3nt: TGTGCCAGTAATCTCGGACAGTTGTATGGCTACACCTTC
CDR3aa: CASNLGQLYGYTF